Listed below are T cell receptor beta chains from one sample, sequenced in a study of PD-1 blockade in classical Hodgkin lymphoma. Generated by immunoSEQ multiplex PCR, the TCRdb table keeps only in-frame clones and is missing some. Among approximately 50,000 clones listed, roughly 91% were seen once. The sample in question was peripheral blood mononuclear cells (PBMCs), obtained before the second cycle of nivolumab. These receptors were obtained from a human donor with classical Hodgkin lymphoma. Each CDR3 is given with its conserved first and last residue. D genes are given only for firm matches. Some rows have no size entry. The others give once, few or many, or a class for an expanded clone.

TRBD1	once	TRBV5-1	TRBJ2-3	CASSSLTGEFGDTQYF	TGCGCCAGCAGCTCCCTGACAGGGGAGTTTGGAGATACGCAGTATTTT
TRBD1	.	TRBV27	TRBJ2-1	CASSPSVTGFEQFF	TGTGCCAGCAGTCCTTCGGTGACAGGGTTTGAGCAGTTCTTC
TRBD2	.	TRBV5-6	TRBJ2-3	CASSPGLAGVDTQYF	TGTGCCAGCAGCCCCGGACTAGCGGGGGTCGATACGCAGTATTTT
.	.	TRBV6-6	TRBJ1-3	CASSYSLDTIYF	TGTGCCAGCAGTTACTCCTTAGATACCATATATTTT
.	.	TRBV2	TRBJ1-2	CASSEFQAYGYTF	TGTGCCAGCAGTGAATTTCAGGCATATGGCTACACCTTC
.	.	TRBV25-1	TRBJ1-2	CASSESLGLNYGYTF	TGTGCCAGCAGTGAATCATTGGGATTGAACTATGGCTACACCTTC
.	.	TRBV10-1	TRBJ1-1	CASSARRNTEAFF	TGCGCCAGCAGTGCCCGGAGGAACACTGAAGCTTTCTTT
.	.	TRBV21-1	TRBJ1-2	CASPPRPGQSRGYTF	TGTGCCAGCCCTCCCCGCCCGGGACAGTCCAGGGGCTACACCTTC
.	.	TRBV30	TRBJ2-7	CAWSPGNSYEQYF	TGTGCCTGGAGCCCAGGGAACTCCTACGAGCAGTACTTC
TRBD2	.	TRBV5-1	TRBJ2-7	CASSFSGENYEQYF	TGCGCCAGCAGCTTCAGCGGGGAGAACTACGAGCAGTACTTC
.	.	TRBV5-1	TRBJ2-2	CASSARPQEGGELFF	TGCGCCAGCAGCGCTCGACCCCAGGAGGGGGGGGAGCTGTTTTTT
.	.	TRBV6-4	TRBJ1-6	CASRVQAGNSPLHF	TGTGCCAGCAGGGTTCAGGCGGGAAATTCACCCCTCCACTTT
.	.	TRBV7-9	TRBJ2-4	CASSPDWTVQAKNIQYF	TGTGCCAGCAGCCCCGACTGGACAGTTCAAGCCAAAAACATTCAGTACTTC
.	medium-sized	TRBV4-1	TRBJ2-2	CASSRSHRGAVF	TGCGCCAGCAGCCGGAGCCACCGGGGAGCTGTTTTT
.	.	TRBV2	TRBJ1-1	CASRDFRQFEAFF	TGTGCCAGCAGAGACTTTAGACAGTTTGAAGCTTTCTTT
.	.	TRBV6-5	TRBJ1-2	CASSYSIPPVGSYTF	TGTGCCAGCAGTTACTCGATACCCCCCGTGGGCAGCTACACCTTC
TRBD1	once	TRBV19	TRBJ1-5	CASSMGQGNQPQHF	TGTGCCAGTAGTATGGGACAGGGGAATCAGCCCCAGCATTTT
.	.	TRBV7-9	TRBJ2-5	CASSRPGAAETQYF	TGTGCCAGCAGCCGCCCCGGTGCGGCGGAGACCCAGTACTTC
TRBD1	.	TRBV5-1	TRBJ2-3	CASSFGQGADTQYF	TGCGCCAGCAGCTTCGGACAGGGGGCAGATACGCAGTATTTT
TRBD1	.	TRBV5-1	TRBJ1-1	CASSSPGTGGILGTEAFF	TGCGCCAGCAGCTCACCTGGGACAGGAGGGATTTTGGGCACTGAAGCTTTCTTT
.	once	TRBV5-1	TRBJ2-1	CASSLDGTTNEQFF	TGCGCCAGCAGCTTGGATGGTACCACGAATGAGCAGTTCTTC
.	once	TRBV6-5	TRBJ2-2	CASSFAGAGTGELFF	TGTGCCAGCAGTTTCGCGGGGGCTGGGACCGGGGAGCTGTTTTTT
.	.	TRBV7-9	TRBJ2-4	CASSWTRDVLDIQYF	TGTGCCAGCAGCTGGACTCGGGACGTCCTAGACATTCAGTACTTC
.	.	TRBV6-5	TRBJ1-2	CASSNRHSGYGYTF	TGTGCCAGCAGTAACAGGCATTCGGGCTATGGCTACACCTTC
.	.	TRBV5-1	TRBJ1-2	CASSLEGGDYGYTF	TGCGCCAGCAGCTTGGAGGGTGGGGACTATGGCTACACCTTC
TRBD2	.	TRBV27	TRBJ2-5	CASSLSERGGRGTQYF	TGTGCCAGCAGTTTATCGGAGCGGGGGGGCCGGGGGACCCAGTACTTC
.	.	TRBV18	TRBJ1-1	CASSPQAGRDTEAFF	TGTGCCAGCTCACCACAGGCGGGACGGGACACTGAAGCTTTCTTT
.	.	TRBV2	TRBJ1-5	CASSEGRSNQPQHF	TGTGCCAGCAGTGAGGGCAGAAGCAATCAGCCCCAGCATTTT
TRBD1	.	TRBV11-2	TRBJ2-3	CASSIRQGSTDTQYF	TGTGCCAGCAGCATTAGACAGGGCAGCACAGATACGCAGTATTTT
.	once	TRBV6-5	TRBJ1-5	CASSPGLGSQPQHF	TGTGCCAGCAGTCCGGGGCTAGGGTCTCAGCCCCAGCATTTT
.	.	TRBV7-2	TRBJ2-4	CASSSSQAKNIQYF	TGTGCCAGCAGCTCCAGTCAGGCCAAAAACATTCAGTACTTC
.	once	TRBV30	TRBJ1-1	CAWSTFNTEAFF	TGTGCCTGGAGTACCTTCAACACTGAAGCTTTCTTT
.	.	TRBV19	TRBJ1-1	CASTGGSLMNTEAFF	TGTGCCAGTACCGGGGGGAGCCTTATGAACACTGAAGCTTTCTTT
.	.	TRBV19	TRBJ1-2	CASSMSTGERGRGYTF	TGTGCCAGTAGTATGTCCACAGGTGAGCGAGGAAGGGGCTACACCTTC
.	once	TRBV5-1	TRBJ2-2	CASSLGWSGELFF	TGCGCCAGCAGCTTGGGGTGGTCCGGGGAGCTGTTTTTT
.	.	TRBV6-4	TRBJ2-6	CASRSSGANVLTF	TGTGCCAGCCGTTCCTCTGGGGCCAACGTCCTGACTTTC
TRBD2	.	TRBV7-9	TRBJ2-3	CASSLAAGVTDTQYF	TGTGCCAGCAGCTTAGCAGCGGGGGTCACAGATACGCAGTATTTT
.	.	TRBV6-5	TRBJ2-7	CASSYSRLAGEQYF	TGTGCCAGCAGTTACTCCCGCCTGGCAGGAGAGCAGTACTTC
.	.	TRBV7-7	TRBJ2-7	CASSLGPGSYEQYF	TGTGCCAGCAGCTTAGGCCCAGGGAGCTACGAGCAGTACTTC
.	few	TRBV30	TRBJ2-7	CAWRGAPSSYEQYF	TGTGCCTGGAGAGGGGCCCCGAGCTCCTACGAGCAGTACTTC
TRBD1	.	TRBV5-1	TRBJ1-1	CASSSIPGQENMNTEAFF	TGCGCCAGCAGCTCGATCCCGGGACAGGAGAACATGAACACTGAAGCTTTCTTT
.	.	TRBV6-4	TRBJ2-5	CASSDGVRGNSLETQYF	TGTGCCAGCAGTGACGGGGTAAGGGGAAATAGTCTGGAGACCCAGTACTTC
.	.	TRBV14	TRBJ1-2	CASSQVAGYLPLF	TGTGCCAGCAGCCAAGTCGCGGGATACCTTCCCCTCTTC
.	.	TRBV11-3	TRBJ1-6	CASSRGGPGHPLHF	TGTGCCAGCAGCCGAGGCGGGCCGGGACACCCTCTCCACTTT
.	.	TRBV7-6	TRBJ1-1	CASSSFDTEAFF	TGTGCCAGCAGCTCGTTTGACACTGAAGCTTTCTTT
.	.	TRBV5-4	TRBJ2-1	CASSDRLYYNEQFF	TGTGCCAGCAGCGACAGGCTATATTACAATGAGCAGTTCTTC
.	.	TRBV6-1	TRBJ2-7	CASSAGRLSSYEQYF	TGTGCCAGCAGTGCAGGTCGGTTAAGCTCCTACGAGCAGTACTTC
.	.	TRBV6-5	TRBJ1-5	CASSRPGVNQPQHF	TGTGCCAGCAGTCGCCCAGGGGTGAATCAGCCCCAGCATTTT
.	.	TRBV9	TRBJ2-3	CASSVAGGTTDTQYF	TGTGCCAGCAGCGTAGCAGGGGGGACCACAGATACGCAGTATTTT
.	few	TRBV5-1	TRBJ2-7	CASSLMGLEQYF	TGCGCCAGCAGCTTGATGGGGCTCGAGCAGTACTTC
.	.	TRBV2	TRBJ1-2	CASSEWQVTVSGYTF	TGTGCCAGCAGTGAATGGCAGGTAACCGTCAGTGGCTACACCTTC
.	.	TRBV5-8	TRBJ2-5	CASSKGGVRETQYF	TGTGCCAGCAGCAAGGGGGGGGTTCGGGAGACCCAGTACTTC
.	.	TRBV9	TRBJ1-1	CASSASMNTEAFF	TGTGCCAGCAGCGCCAGCATGAACACTGAAGCTTTCTTT
TRBD1	.	TRBV5-1	TRBJ1-1	CASSPDGTANTEAFF	TGCGCCAGCAGCCCCGATGGGACAGCGAACACTGAAGCTTTCTTT
.	once	TRBV7-9	TRBJ1-1	CASSSPPTSRGNTEAFF	TGTGCCAGCAGCAGCCCCCCCACTTCCCGGGGGAACACTGAAGCTTTCTTT
.	.	TRBV4-1	TRBJ1-1	CASSQEYGQNTEAFF	TGCGCCAGCAGCCAAGAATACGGACAGAACACTGAAGCTTTCTTT
.	.	TRBV27	TRBJ2-7	CASSFNLLGYEQYF	TGTGCCAGCAGTTTTAACCTCCTTGGGTACGAGCAGTACTTC